This TCR beta chain was sequenced for a study of identifying expanded T cells in peripheral blood. As for this clone: Its antigen is unidentified.

The CDR3 loop spans 17 amino acids. Germline V gene lookup returns CDR1 SGHTA and CDR2 FQGNSA. Unmatched junction bases numbered 12, after V lost 1 base and J lost 6 bases. Some clones are missing from TCRdb's copy, which holds only in-frame ones; the method was immunoSEQ multiplex PCR. The sample has 120,000 or so clones; around 84% are singletons. The study, taken as a whole, reports: Variance in clone template counts between roughly 2-week samples significantly increased with total template count across all healthy donors. Differentially abundant clones: around 1.2 between replicates, 15 to 17 at around 15 days, over 18 at four.

During the collection period, no donor immune events like infections were recorded. Source material: blood. The genes are TRBV7-2 and TRBJ2-5; 9 bases agree with TRBD1. This TCR was recovered from a person aged 18 to 70 in good health. The CDR3: CASSLDLGQGNRKTQYF. DNA for the CDR3: TGTGCCAGCAGCTTAGATCTTGGACAGGGGAATAGAAAGACCCAGTACTTC.